The clone carrying this T cell receptor beta chain has more than one count but fewer than ten. What it binds is unknown. The data derive from a study of CD8+ T cells in alopecia areata. Study findings and constraints: Especially in alopecia totalis/universalis, lesional scalp showed greater clonality than normal scalp did.

V shed 4 bases and J shed 7 bases, with 17 bases lying between them. CDR3 size: 13 residues. Germline CDR1 and CDR2: SQVTM and ANQGSEA. Extraction and reverse transcription of RNA yielded cDNA as the sequencing template. Assay: immunoSEQ multiplex PCR; the TCRdb copy retains only in-frame clones and omits some. The repertoire holds around 150,000 clones, with around 57% as singletons. Sorting of CD4+ and CD8+ T cells was performed on PBMCs. The source material was CD4+ T cells sorted from blood. V is TRBV29-1 and J is TRBJ2-7; possibly TRBD1 for D (6 bases). The source is a human donor in good health. The CDR3 loop reads CSVAQGPDVEQYF. The CDR3 DNA is TGCAGCGTTGCACAGGGTCCAGACGTGGAGCAGTACTTC.